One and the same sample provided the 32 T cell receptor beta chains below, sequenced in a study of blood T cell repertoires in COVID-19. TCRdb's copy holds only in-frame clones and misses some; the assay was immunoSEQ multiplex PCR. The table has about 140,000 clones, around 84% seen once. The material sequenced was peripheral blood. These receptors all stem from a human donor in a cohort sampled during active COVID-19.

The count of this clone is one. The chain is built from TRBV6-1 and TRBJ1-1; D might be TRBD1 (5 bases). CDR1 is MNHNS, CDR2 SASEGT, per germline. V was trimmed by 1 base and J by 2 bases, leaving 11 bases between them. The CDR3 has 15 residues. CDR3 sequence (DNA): TGTGCCAGCAGTGAAGGGACCCAGGGAAACACTGAAGCTTTCTTT. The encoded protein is CASSEGTQGNTEAFF.

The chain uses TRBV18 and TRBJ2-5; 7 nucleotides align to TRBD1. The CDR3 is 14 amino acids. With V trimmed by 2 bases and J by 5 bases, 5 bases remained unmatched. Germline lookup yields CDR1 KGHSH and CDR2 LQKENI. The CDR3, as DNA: TGTGCCAGCTCACCAACCACAGGGGAGGAGACCCAGTACTTC. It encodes CASSPTTGEETQYF.

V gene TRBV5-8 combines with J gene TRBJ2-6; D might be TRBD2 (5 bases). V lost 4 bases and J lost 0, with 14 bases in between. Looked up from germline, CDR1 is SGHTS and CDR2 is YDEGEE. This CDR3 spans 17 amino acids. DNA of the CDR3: TGTGCCAGCAGCCTGGATGGGAGAATCTCTGGGGCCAACGTCCTGACTTTC. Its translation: CASSLDGRISGANVLTF. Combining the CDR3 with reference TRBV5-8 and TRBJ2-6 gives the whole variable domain EAGVTQSPTHLIKTRGQQATLRCSPISGHTSVYWYQQALGLGLQFLLWYDEGEERNRGNFPPRFSGRQFPNYSSELNVNALELEDSALYLCASSLDGRISGANVLTFGAGSRLTVL.

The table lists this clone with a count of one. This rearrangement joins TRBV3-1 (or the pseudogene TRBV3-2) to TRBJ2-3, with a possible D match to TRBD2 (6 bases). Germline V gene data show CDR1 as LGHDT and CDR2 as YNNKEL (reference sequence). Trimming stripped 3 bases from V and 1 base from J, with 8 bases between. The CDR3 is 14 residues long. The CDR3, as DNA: TGTGCCAGCAGCCAGCGGGGTGGCACAGATACGCAGTATTTT. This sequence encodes CASSQRGGTDTQYF.

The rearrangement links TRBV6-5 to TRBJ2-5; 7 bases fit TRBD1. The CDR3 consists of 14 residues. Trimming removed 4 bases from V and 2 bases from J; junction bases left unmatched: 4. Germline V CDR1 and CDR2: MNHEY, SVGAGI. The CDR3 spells CASSSPGQQETQYF. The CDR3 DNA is TGTGCCAGCAGTTCACCGGGACAGCAAGAGACCCAGTACTTC.

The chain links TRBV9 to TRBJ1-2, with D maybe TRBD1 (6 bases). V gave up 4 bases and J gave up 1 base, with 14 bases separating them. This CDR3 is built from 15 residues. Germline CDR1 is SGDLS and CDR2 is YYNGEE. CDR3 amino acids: CASSHGGAINYGYTF. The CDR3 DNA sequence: TGTGCCAGCAGCCACGGGGGGGCCATTAACTATGGCTACACCTTC.

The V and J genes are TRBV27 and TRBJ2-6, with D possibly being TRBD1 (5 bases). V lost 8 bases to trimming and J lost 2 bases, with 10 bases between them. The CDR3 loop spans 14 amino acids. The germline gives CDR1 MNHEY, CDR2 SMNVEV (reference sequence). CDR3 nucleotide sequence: TGTGCCAGCTCCCTAGGGGCTGGGGCCAACGTCCTGACTTTC. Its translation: CASSLGAGANVLTF.

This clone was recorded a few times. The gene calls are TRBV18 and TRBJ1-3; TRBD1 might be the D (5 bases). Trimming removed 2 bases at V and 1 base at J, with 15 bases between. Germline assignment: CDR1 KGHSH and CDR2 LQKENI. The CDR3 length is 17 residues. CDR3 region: CASSPVEGTSSGNTIYF. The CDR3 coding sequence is TGTGCCAGCTCACCAGTGGAGGGGACGAGTTCTGGAAACACCATATATTTT.

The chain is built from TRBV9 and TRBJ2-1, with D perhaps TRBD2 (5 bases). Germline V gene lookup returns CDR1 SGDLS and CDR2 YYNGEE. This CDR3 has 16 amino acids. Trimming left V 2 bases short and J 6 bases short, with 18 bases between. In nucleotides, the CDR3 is TGTGCCAGCAGCGTTGATGGTGGCGGGTCGGGCAATGAGCAGTTCTTC. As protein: CASSVDGGGSGNEQFF.

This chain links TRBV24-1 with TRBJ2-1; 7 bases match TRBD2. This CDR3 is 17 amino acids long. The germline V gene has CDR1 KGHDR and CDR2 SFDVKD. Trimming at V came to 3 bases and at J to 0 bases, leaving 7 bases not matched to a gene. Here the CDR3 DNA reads TGTGCCACCAGTGATCAAGGGACTACGAGCTCCTACAATGAGCAGTTCTTC. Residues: CATSDQGTTSSYNEQFF.

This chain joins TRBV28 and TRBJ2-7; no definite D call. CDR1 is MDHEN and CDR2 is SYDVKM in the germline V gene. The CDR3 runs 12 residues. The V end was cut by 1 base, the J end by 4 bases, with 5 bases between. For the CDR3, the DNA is TGTGCCAGCAGTTTATCCGGGTACGAGCAGTACTTC. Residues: CASSLSGYEQYF.

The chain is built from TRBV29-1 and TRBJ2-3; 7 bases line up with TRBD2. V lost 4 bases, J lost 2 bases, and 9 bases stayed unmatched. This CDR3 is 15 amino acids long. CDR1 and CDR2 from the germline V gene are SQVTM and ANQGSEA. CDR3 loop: CSVVREAYTTDTQYF. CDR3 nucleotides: TGCAGCGTTGTCCGGGAGGCGTACACCACAGATACGCAGTATTTT.

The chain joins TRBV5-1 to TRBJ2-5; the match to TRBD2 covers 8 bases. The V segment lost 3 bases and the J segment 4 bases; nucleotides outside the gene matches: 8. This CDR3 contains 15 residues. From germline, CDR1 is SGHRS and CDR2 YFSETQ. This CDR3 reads CASSWDREGRETQYF. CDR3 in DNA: TGCGCCAGCAGCTGGGACCGGGAGGGCAGAGAGACCCAGTACTTC. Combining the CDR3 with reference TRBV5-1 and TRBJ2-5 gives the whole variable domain KAGVTQTPRYLIKTRGQQVTLSCSPISGHRSVSWYQQTPGQGLQFLFEYFSETQRNKGNFPGRFSGRQFSNSRSEMNVSTLELGDSALYLCASSWDREGRETQYFGPGTRLLVL.

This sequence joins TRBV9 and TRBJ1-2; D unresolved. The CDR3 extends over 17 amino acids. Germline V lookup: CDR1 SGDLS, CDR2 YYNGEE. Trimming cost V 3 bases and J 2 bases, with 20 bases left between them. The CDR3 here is CASSEPRLSGENYGYTF. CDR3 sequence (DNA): TGTGCCAGCAGCGAACCCCGATTGAGCGGAGAGAACTATGGCTACACCTTC.

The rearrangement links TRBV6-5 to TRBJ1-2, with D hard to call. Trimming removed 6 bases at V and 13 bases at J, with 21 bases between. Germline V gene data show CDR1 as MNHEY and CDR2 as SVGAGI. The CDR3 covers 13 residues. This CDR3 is CASSLGSPAATTF. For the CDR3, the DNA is TGTGCCAGCAGCCTAGGGAGCCCCGCGGCGACCACCTTC.

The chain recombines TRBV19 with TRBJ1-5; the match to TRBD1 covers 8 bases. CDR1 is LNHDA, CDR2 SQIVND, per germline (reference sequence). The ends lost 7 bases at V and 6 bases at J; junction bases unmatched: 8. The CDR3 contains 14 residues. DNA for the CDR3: TGTGCCAGTACTTTAGACAGGGGCGGTCAGCCCCAGCATTTT. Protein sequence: CASTLDRGGQPQHF.

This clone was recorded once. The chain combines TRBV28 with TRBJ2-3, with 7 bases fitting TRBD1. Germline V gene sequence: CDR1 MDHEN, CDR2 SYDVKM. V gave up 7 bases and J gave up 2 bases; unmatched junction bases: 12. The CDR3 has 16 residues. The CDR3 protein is CASTPNRDRATDTQYF. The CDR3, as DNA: TGTGCCAGCACCCCGAACCGCGACAGGGCCACAGATACGCAGTATTTT.

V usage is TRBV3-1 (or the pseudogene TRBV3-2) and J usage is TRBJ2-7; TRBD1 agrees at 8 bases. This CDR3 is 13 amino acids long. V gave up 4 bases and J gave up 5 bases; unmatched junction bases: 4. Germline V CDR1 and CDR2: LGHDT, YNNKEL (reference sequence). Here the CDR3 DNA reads TGTGCCAGCAGCCGGACAGGGTGGCACGAGCAGTACTTC. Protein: CASSRTGWHEQYF.

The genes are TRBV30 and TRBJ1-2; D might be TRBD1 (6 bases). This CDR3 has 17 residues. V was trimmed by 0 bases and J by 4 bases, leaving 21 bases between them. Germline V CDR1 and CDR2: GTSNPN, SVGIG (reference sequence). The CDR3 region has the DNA TGTGCCTGGAGTGTATCGGCCGTCGGACAGACTATCTATGGCTACACCTTC. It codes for CAWSVSAVGQTIYGYTF.

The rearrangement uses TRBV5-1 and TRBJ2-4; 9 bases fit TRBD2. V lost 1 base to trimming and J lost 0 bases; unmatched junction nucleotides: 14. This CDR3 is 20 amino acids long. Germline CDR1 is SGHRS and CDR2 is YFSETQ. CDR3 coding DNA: TGCGCCAGCAGCTTGTTTGTGGCGGGAGGGCCAGGTCGAGCCAAAAACATTCAGTACTTC. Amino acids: CASSLFVAGGPGRAKNIQYF.

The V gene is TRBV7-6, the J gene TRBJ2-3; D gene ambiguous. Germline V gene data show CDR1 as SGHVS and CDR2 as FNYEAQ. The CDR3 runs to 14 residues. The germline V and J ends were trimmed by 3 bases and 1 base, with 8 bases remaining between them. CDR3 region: CASSLNSGTDTQYF. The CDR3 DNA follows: TGTGCCAGCAGCTTGAATTCAGGCACAGATACGCAGTATTTT.

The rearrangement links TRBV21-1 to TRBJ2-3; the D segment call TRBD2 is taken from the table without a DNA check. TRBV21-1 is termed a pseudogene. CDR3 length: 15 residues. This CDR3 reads CASSSLAGITDTQYF. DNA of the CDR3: TGTGCCAGCAGCTCACTAGCGGGAATCACAGATACGCAGTATTTT.

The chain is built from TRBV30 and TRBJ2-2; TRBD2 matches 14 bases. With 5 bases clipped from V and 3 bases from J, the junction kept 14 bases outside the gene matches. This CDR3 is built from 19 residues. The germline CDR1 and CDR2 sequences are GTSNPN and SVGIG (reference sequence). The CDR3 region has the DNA TGTGCCTGGGGGGGACTAGGGACTAGCGGGAGTAGGTACACCGGGGAGCTGTTTTTT. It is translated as CAWGGLGTSGSRYTGELFF.

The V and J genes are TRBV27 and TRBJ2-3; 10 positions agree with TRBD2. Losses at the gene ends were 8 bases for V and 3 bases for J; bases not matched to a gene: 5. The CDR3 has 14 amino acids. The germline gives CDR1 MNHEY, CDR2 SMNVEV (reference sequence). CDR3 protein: CASGLAGVTDTQYF. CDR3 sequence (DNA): TGTGCCAGCGGGCTAGCGGGAGTAACAGATACGCAGTATTTT.

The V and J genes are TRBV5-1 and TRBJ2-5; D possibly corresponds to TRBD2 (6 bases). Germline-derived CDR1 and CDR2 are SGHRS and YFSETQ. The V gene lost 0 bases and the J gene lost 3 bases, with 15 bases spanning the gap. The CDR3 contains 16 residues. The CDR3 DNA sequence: TGCGCCAGCAGCTTGGCCACTAGCACCCTCAAAGAGACCCAGTACTTC. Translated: CASSLATSTLKETQYF.

The CDR3 bases are TGTGCCAGCAGTGAAGGGACTAACTACAATGAGCAGTTCTTC. Translated: CASSEGTNYNEQFF. This chain links TRBV2 with TRBJ2-1; D is possibly TRBD2 (6 bases). Germline V gene lookup returns CDR1 SNHLY and CDR2 FYNNEI. V shed 1 base and J shed 3 bases, with 7 bases lying between them. The CDR3 sequence is 14 residues long. The whole variable domain, filled in from reference TRBV2 and TRBJ2-1, reads EPEVTQTPSHQVTQMGQEVILRCVPISNHLYFYWYRQILGQKVEFLVSFYNNEISEKSEIFDDQFSVERPDGSNFTLKIRSTKLEDSAMYFCASSEGTNYNEQFFGPGTRLTVL.

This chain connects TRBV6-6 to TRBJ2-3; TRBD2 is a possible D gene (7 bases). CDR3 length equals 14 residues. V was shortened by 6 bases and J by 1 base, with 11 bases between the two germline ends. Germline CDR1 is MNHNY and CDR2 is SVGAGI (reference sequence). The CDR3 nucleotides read TGTGCCAGCAGGGGAGGGGGGGGCACAGATACGCAGTATTTT. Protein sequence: CASRGGGGTDTQYF.

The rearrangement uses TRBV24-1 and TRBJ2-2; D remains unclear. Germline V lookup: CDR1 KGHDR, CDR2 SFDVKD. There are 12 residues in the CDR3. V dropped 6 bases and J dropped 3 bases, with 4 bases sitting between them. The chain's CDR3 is CATSRDTGELFF. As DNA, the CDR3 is TGTGCCACCAGTCGGGACACCGGGGAGCTGTTTTTT.

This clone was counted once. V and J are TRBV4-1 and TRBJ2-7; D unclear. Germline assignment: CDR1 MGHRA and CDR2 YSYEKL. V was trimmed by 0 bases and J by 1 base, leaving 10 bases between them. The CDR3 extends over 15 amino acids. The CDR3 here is CASSQDIGGSYEQYF. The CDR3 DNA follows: TGCGCCAGCAGCCAAGATATTGGCGGATCCTACGAGCAGTACTTC.

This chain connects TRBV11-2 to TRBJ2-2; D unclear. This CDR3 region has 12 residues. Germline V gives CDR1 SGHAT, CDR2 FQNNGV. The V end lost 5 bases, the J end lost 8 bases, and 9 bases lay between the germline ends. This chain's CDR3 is CASSPRLGELFF. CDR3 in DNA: TGTGCCAGCAGCCCGAGGTTAGGGGAGCTGTTTTTT. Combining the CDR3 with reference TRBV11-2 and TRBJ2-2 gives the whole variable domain EAGVAQSPRYKIIEKRQSVAFWCNPISGHATLYWYQQILGQGPKLLIQFQNNGVVDDSQLPKDRFSAERLKGVDSTLKIQPAKLEDSAVYLCASSPRLGELFFGEGSRLTVL.

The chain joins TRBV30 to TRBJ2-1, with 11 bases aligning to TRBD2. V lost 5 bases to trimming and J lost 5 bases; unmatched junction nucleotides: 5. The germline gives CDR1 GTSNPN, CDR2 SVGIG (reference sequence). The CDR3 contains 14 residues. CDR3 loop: CAWGPGLADNEQFF. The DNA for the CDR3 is TGTGCCTGGGGTCCGGGACTAGCGGACAATGAGCAGTTCTTC.

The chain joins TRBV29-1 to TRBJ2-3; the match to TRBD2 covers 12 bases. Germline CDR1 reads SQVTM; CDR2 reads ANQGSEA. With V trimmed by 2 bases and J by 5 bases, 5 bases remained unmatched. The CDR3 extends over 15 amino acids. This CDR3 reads CSVELAGGPGDTQYF. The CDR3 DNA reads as TGCAGCGTTGAACTAGCGGGAGGGCCAGGAGATACGCAGTATTTT.